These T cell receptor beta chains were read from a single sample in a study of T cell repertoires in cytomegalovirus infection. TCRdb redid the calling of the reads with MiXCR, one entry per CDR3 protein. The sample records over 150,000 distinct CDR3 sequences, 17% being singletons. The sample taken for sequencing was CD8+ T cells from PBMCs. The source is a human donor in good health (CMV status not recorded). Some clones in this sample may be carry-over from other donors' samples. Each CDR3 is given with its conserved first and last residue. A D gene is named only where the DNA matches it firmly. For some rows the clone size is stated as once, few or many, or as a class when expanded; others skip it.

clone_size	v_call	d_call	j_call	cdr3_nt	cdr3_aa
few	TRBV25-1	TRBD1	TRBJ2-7	TGTGCCAGCAGTGAATACCGGACAGGCACTCCCTACGAGCAGTACTTC	CASSEYRTGTPYEQYF
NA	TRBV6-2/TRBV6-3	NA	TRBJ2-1	TGTGCCAGCGAGGGGAATGAGCAGTTCTTC	CASEGNEQFF
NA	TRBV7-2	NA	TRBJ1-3	TGTGCCAGCAGCCTAAGGACCTCTTCGGGCTCTGGAAACACCATATATTTT	CASSLRTSSGSGNTIYF
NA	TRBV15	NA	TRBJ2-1	TGTGCCACCGGGGACACCGACGAGAGCTCCTACAATGAGCAGTTCTTC	CATGDTDESSYNEQFF
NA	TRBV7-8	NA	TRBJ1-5	TGTGCCAGCAGCCACGCGCCGGCCGGTAGCAATCAGCCCCAGCATTTT	CASSHAPAGSNQPQHF
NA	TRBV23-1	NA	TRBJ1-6	TGCGCCAGCAGCCCGGGGGCGGCCTATAATTCACCCCTCCACTTT	CASSPGAAYNSPLHF
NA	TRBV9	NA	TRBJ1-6	TGTGCCAGCAGCGCAGAGACCAGCTCCTATAATTCACCCCTCCACTTT	CASSAETSSYNSPLHF
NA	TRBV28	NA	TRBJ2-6	TGTGCCAGCAGTTTTGAACAGCTCTCTGGGGCCAACGTCCTGACTTTC	CASSFEQLSGANVLTF
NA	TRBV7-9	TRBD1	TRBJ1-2	TGTGCCAGCAGCTTAGTGGGACAGGGAATCTATGGCTACACCTTC	CASSLVGQGIYGYTF
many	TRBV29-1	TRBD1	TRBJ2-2	TGCAGCGTTGAATCAGGACAGGGGGCGATCGGGGAGCTGTTTTTT	CSVESGQGAIGELFF
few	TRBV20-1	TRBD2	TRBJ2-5	TGCAGTGCTAGAGCTAGCGGGGGCCCCCCCTACCAAGAGACCCAGTACTTC	CSARASGGPPYQETQYF
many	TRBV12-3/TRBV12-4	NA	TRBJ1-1	TGTGCCAGCAGGCTAAAAGGGGCCGCCCTGGGAGCTTTCTTT	CASRLKGAALGAFF
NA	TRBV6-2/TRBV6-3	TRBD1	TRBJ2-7	TGTGCCAGCAGTCCCCTTCACAGGGGTTTCTACGAGCAGTACTTC	CASSPLHRGFYEQYF
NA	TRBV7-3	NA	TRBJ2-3	TGTGCCAGCAGCTTAACCGGGGGGCCAAGAGATACGCAGTATTTT	CASSLTGGPRDTQYF
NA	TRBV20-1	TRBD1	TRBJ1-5	TGCAGTGCTGGAATGGACAGGGGGATACTCAATCAGCCCCAGCATTTT	CSAGMDRGILNQPQHF
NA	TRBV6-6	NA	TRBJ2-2	TGTGCCAGCAGTTACTCACCCCGGGTCATTTACACCGGGGAGCTGTTTTTT	CASSYSPRVIYTGELFF
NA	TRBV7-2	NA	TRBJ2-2	TGTGCCAGCAGCTACGATTCTTGGGGCAGGGTGAACACCGGGGAGCTGTTTTTT	CASSYDSWGRVNTGELFF
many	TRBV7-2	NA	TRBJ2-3	TGTGCCAGCAGCTTAGAGGGGAGCACAGATACGCAGTATTTT	CASSLEGSTDTQYF
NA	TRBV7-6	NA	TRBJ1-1	TGTGCCAGCAGCTCTACAGGGACTGAAGCTTTCTTT	CASSSTGTEAFF
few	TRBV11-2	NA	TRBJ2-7	TGTGCCAGCAGCTTAGGGGTCGGGGGACGATACGAGCAGTACTTC	CASSLGVGGRYEQYF